These 18 T cell receptor beta chains originate from one sample sequenced in a study of T cells in localized non-small cell lung cancer. Using immunoSEQ multiplex PCR, the repertoire was profiled, and TCRdb retains in-frame clones only, with some absent. The sample contains about 40,000 clones, around nine tenths of which appear only once. The material was peripheral blood, obtained before any cancer treatment. Receptors originate from a man aged 18-55 years with stage I lung adenocarcinoma.

This rearrangement joins TRBV5-6 to TRBJ2-1, with D tentatively TRBD1 (5 bases). Trimming removed 0 bases from V and 5 bases from J, with 12 bases in between. In germline, CDR1 is SGHDT, CDR2 YYEEEE. The CDR3 loop spans 15 amino acids. The CDR3 sequence is CASSLGRAQHNEQFF. As DNA, the CDR3 is TGTGCCAGCAGCTTGGGCAGGGCGCAGCACAATGAGCAGTTCTTC.

In DNA, the CDR3 is TGTGCCAGCAGGGAATCACAGGGGGCAGCATACGAGCAGTACTTC. It is translated as CASRESQGAAYEQYF. The gene calls are TRBV6-5 and TRBJ2-7; 9 bases align to TRBD1. The CDR3 sequence is 15 residues long. Looked up from germline, CDR1 is MNHEY and CDR2 is SVGAGI. Trimming took 6 bases from V and 4 from J; bases not matched to a gene: 10.

This chain links TRBV4-1 with TRBJ2-5; no definite D call. The CDR3 contains 13 residues. V was pared by 0 bases and J by 4 bases, with 6 bases between. Looked up from germline, CDR1 is MGHRA and CDR2 is YSYEKL. The CDR3: CASSQESRETQYF. The CDR3 nucleotides read TGCGCCAGCAGCCAAGAGTCCCGAGAGACCCAGTACTTC.

The chain couples TRBV7-8 to TRBJ1-1; tentatively, D is TRBD1 (5 bases). Deletions cut 5 bases from V and 2 bases from J, with 18 bases between. The CDR3 sequence is 16 residues long. Germline values: CDR1 SGHVS, CDR2 FQNEAQ. The CDR3 nucleotides read TGTGCCAGCAGCCCCCGGGACCCAGGTTTAAACACTGAAGCTTTCTTT. It translates to CASSPRDPGLNTEAFF.

Here the CDR3 reads CASSSTGAGTTGELFF. The CDR3 region has the DNA TGCGCCAGCAGCTCGACCGGGGCCGGCACAACCGGGGAGCTGTTTTTT. V usage is TRBV5-1 and J usage is TRBJ2-2; perhaps D is TRBD1 or TRBD2 (5 bases each). The CDR3 consists of 16 residues. CDR1 and CDR2 (germline): SGHRS, YFSETQ. Between the trimmed V and J ends, which lost 3 bases and 5 bases, there was a span of 17 bases.

The chain uses TRBV11-2 and TRBJ2-7; 7 nucleotides align to TRBD2. The CDR3 runs 14 residues. Trimming took 5 bases from V and 2 from J; bases not matched to a gene: 6. Germline V gives CDR1 SGHAT, CDR2 FQNNGV. CDR3 sequence reads: CASSENGGTYEQYF. The CDR3 region has the DNA TGTGCCAGCAGCGAAAACGGGGGGACCTACGAGCAGTACTTC.

CDR3 bases: TGTGCCAGCAGCCCGGCGACCTCTGGAAACACCATATATTTT. Its protein product is CASSPATSGNTIYF. The rearrangement uses TRBV9 and TRBJ1-3; D ambiguous. Trimming took 4 bases from V and 0 from J, leaving 8 bases between them. CDR1 is SGDLS, CDR2 YYNGEE, per germline. The CDR3 length is 14 residues.

This rearrangement joins TRBV2 to TRBJ2-3; 10 nucleotides match TRBD2. Germline trimming cut 6 bases from V and 3 bases from J; bases unmatched to any gene: 18. The CDR3 contains 19 residues. Germline values: CDR1 SNHLY, CDR2 FYNNEI. CDR3: CASRKSRQVPGLATDTQYF. The CDR3, as DNA: TGTGCCAGCAGGAAAAGCCGACAGGTTCCGGGACTAGCGACAGATACGCAGTATTTT.

This clone was detected once. V usage is TRBV11-1 and J usage is TRBJ2-1; D is perhaps TRBD2 (5 bases). Germline CDR1 reads SGHAT; CDR2 reads FQDESV (reference sequence). Trimming took 5 bases from V and 6 from J, leaving 14 bases between them. This CDR3 has 14 amino acids. DNA of the CDR3: TGTGCCAGCAGCCTTTGGGTGGCGGGCAATGAGCAGTTCTTC. Its translation is CASSLWVAGNEQFF.

This chain joins TRBV28 and TRBJ1-2; tentatively, D is TRBD1 (6 bases). The V end lost 6 bases, the J end lost 3 bases, and 17 bases lay between the germline ends. Germline V lookup: CDR1 MDHEN, CDR2 SYDVKM. The CDR3 runs 15 residues. The CDR3 sequence: CASRLPGQHHYGYTF. The CDR3 DNA follows: TGTGCCAGCAGGCTTCCGGGACAACACCACTATGGCTACACCTTC.

The CDR3 here is CASSVATGGSAFNTIYF. CDR3 DNA: TGTGCCAGCAGCGTAGCTACAGGGGGGTCAGCCTTCAACACCATATATTTT. This chain connects TRBV9 to TRBJ1-3; the match to TRBD1 covers 8 bases. Germline trimming cut 0 bases from V and 7 bases from J; bases unmatched to any gene: 12. Germline-derived CDR1 and CDR2 are SGDLS and YYNGEE. CDR3 length equals 17 residues.

This clone was observed once. Other DNA sequences within the sample encode an identical CDR3. This rearrangement joins TRBV6-1 to TRBJ2-5; D uncertain. The CDR3 extends over 13 amino acids. Germline loops: CDR1 MNHNS, CDR2 SASEGT. With 8 bases removed from V and 2 bases from J, the gap between germline ends came to 12 bases. As DNA, the CDR3 is TGTGCCAGCTCTGGCCCCAGACAAGAGACCCAGTACTTC. Translation: CASSGPRQETQYF.

V is TRBV27 and J is TRBJ2-5, with 10 bases identical to TRBD2. From germline, CDR1 is MNHEY and CDR2 SMNVEV (reference sequence). Trimming removed 1 base from V and 0 bases from J; junction bases left unmatched: 11. The CDR3 loop spans 19 amino acids. The CDR3 loop is CASSLFTPIAGGDQETQYF. DNA of the CDR3: TGTGCCAGCAGTTTATTTACCCCAATAGCGGGGGGCGACCAAGAGACCCAGTACTTC.

Only one count was recorded for this clone. The chain links TRBV5-1 to TRBJ1-6; D is perhaps TRBD1 (6 bases). This CDR3 is built from 16 residues. V was clipped by 0 bases and J by 6 bases, with 13 bases between them. CDR1 and CDR2 (germline): SGHRS, YFSETQ. This chain's CDR3 is CASSLGGALGNSPLHF. DNA of the CDR3: TGCGCCAGCAGCTTGGGGGGGGCGCTAGGTAATTCACCCCTCCACTTT. The variable domain in full, with the rest retrieved from reference TRBV5-1 and TRBJ1-6, is KAGVTQTPRYLIKTRGQQVTLSCSPISGHRSVSWYQQTPGQGLQFLFEYFSETQRNKGNFPGRFSGRQFSNSRSEMNVSTLELGDSALYLCASSLGGALGNSPLHFGNGTRLTVT.

The V and J genes are TRBV7-2 and TRBJ2-7; no reliable D call. The CDR3 length is 15 residues. CDR1 and CDR2 (germline): SGHTA, FQGNSA. With 0 bases removed from V and 6 bases from J, the gap between germline ends came to 15 bases. CDR3 amino acids: CASSLAQTRVGEQYF. The CDR3 nucleotides are TGTGCCAGCAGCTTAGCTCAGACAAGGGTCGGCGAGCAGTACTTC. Together with reference TRBV7-2 and TRBJ2-7, the CDR3 gives the full variable domain: GAGVSQSPSNKVTEKGKDVELRCDPISGHTALYWYRQSLGQGLEFLIYFQGNSAPDKSGLPSDRFSAERTGGSVSTLTIQRTQQEDSAVYLCASSLAQTRVGEQYFGPGTRLTVT.

The V gene is TRBV7-9, the J gene TRBJ2-5; 8 bases match TRBD2. Germline trimming cut 2 bases from V and 2 bases from J; bases unmatched to any gene: 4. Germline loops: CDR1 SEHNR, CDR2 FQNEAQ (reference sequence). CDR3 size: 15 residues. This CDR3 is CASSLRLARQETQYF. Written as DNA, the CDR3 is TGTGCCAGCAGCTTAAGACTAGCGAGACAAGAGACCCAGTACTTC.

This chain uses TRBV5-1 with TRBJ2-5; 11 bases fit TRBD2. CDR1 and CDR2 (germline): SGHRS, YFSETQ. V was clipped by 4 bases and J by 4 bases; unmatched bases: 9. The length of the CDR3 is 16 residues. The CDR3 DNA reads TGCGCCAGCAGCCTACTCGTTGGACTAGCGGGAGAGACCCAGTACTTC. It encodes CASSLLVGLAGETQYF.

This chain connects TRBV4-2 to TRBJ1-1; 8 nucleotides agree with TRBD1. This CDR3 spans 15 amino acids. Germline-derived CDR1 and CDR2 are LGHNA and YNFKEQ. The V and J ends lost 4 bases and 5 bases, in that order; junction bases with no gene match: 9. CDR3: CASSPGGAEETEAFF. The CDR3 DNA is TGTGCCAGCAGCCCAGGGGGCGCCGAGGAAACTGAAGCTTTCTTT.